One T cell receptor beta chain is described in this entry. These data originate in a study of blood T cell repertoires in COVID-19. Study-wide context: Acute-phase and convalescent COVID-19 samples originated in the United States, Italy and Spain. From T cells, B-cell-depleted T cells, or PBMCs came the material, which was cDNA or gDNA.

Ages ranged from about 18 to 100 years, with residence in around 24 US areas. Assignment of participants to cohorts was predicated upon participant-reported clinical history. Trimming removed 1 base at V and 4 bases at J, with 8 bases between. The CDR3 runs 13 residues. CDR1 SGHDT and CDR2 YYEEEE come from the germline V gene. Measured with immunoSEQ multiplex PCR; TCRdb has only the in-frame clones, and not every one. The sample yields roughly 250,000 clones, approximately 89% seen once. The sequencing input was PBMCs or T cells enriched from blood (not recorded which). The sequence derives from a woman in her thirties or forties with acute COVID-19. The gene calls are TRBV5-6 and TRBJ1-2; maybe TRBD1 (5 bases). DNA for the CDR3: TGTGCCAGCAGCTTGCCAGGGCGCTATGGCTACACCTTC. Translating it yields CASSLPGRYGYTF.